This TCR beta chain was retrieved from a study of neurological immune-mediated disorders. This clonotype came up many times. Its antigen is currently unknown. General study points: It was HTLV-1-associated myelopathy that showed the most TCR clonal expansion, while multiple sclerosis showed the least, falling below healthy controls.

The cDNA was synthesized by means of template-switch 5'RACE, which was carried out with 10-nucleotide random UMIs. TCRdb passed the 5' RACE reads through MiXCR, listing each CDR3 protein once. The sample consists of roughly 100,000 distinct CDR3 sequences, roughly a tenth of them appearing once. This sample's time point: longitudinal time-point 3. For the unsorted libraries, 2 million PBMCs stored at -80 C served as input. Unmatched junction bases numbered 7, after V lost 5 bases and J lost 0 bases. This CDR3 region has 15 residues. Germline CDR1 SEHNR, CDR2 FQNEAQ (reference sequence). This TCR was sampled from a female donor with HTLV-1-associated myelopathy (HAM/TSP). The sample taken for sequencing was PBMCs. The genes are TRBV7-9 and TRBJ2-7, with 7 bases that match TRBD2. CDR3 protein: CASSGDSGYSYEQYF. In DNA form, the CDR3 reads TGTGCCAGCAGCGGTGATAGCGGGTACTCCTACGAGCAGTACTTC.